This T cell receptor beta chain was sequenced for a study of shared clonotypes between healthy human individuals. Concerning this clone itself: One junction end does not reproduce the germline sequence, and a read error may be involved.

The germline V gene has CDR1 SSHAT and CDR2 FNYEAQ (reference sequence). CDR3 length: 14 amino acids. Sequenced by immunoSEQ multiplex PCR; TCRdb stores in-frame clones only, minus some. The sample lists more than 2 million clones, almost 96% occurring once. The specimen was naive CD4+ T cells sorted from blood. Described subset: CD45RA+ positively selected. This TCR came from a man between 18 and 35 years old in good health. This chain links TRBV7-7 with TRBJ2-7, with a possible D match to TRBD1 (6 bases). The DNA for the CDR3 is TGTGCTAGCAGCTTAGGGGCAGGGGCAAAGGAGCAGTACTTC. Translating gives CASSLGAGAKEQYF. The variable domain in full, completed from reference TRBV7-7 and TRBJ2-7, reads GAGVSQSPRYKVTKRGQDVTLRCDPISSHATLYWYQQALGQGPEFLTYFNYEAQPDKSGLPSDRFSAERPEGSISTLTIQRTEQRDSAMYRCASSLGAGAKEQYFGPGTRLTVT.